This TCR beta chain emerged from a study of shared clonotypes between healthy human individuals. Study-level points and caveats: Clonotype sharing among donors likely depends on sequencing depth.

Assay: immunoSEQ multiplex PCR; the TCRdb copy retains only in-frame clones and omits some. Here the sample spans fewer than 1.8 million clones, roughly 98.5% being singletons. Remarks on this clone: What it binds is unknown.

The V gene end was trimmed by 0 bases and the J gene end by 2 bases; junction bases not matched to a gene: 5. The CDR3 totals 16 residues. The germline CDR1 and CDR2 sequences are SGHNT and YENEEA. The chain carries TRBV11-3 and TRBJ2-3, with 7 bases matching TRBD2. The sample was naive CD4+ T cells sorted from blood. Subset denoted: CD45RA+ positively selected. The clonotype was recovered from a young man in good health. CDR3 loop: CASSLDGRAATDTQYF. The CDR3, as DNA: TGTGCCAGCAGCTTAGATGGGAGGGCAGCCACAGATACGCAGTATTTT. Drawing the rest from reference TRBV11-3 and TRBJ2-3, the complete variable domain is EAGVVQSPRYKIIEKKQPVAFWCNPISGHNTLYWYLQNLGQGPELLIRYENEEAVDDSQLPKDRFSAERLKGVDSTLKIQPAELGDSAVYLCASSLDGRAATDTQYFGPGTRLTVL.